These T cell receptor beta chains were read from a single sample in a study of blood T cell repertoires in COVID-19. Profiling relied on immunoSEQ multiplex PCR, and the TCRdb table lists in-frame clones only, not all of them. The table shows around 230,000 clones, with approximately 84% occurring only once. Sequencing was done on a sample of PBMCs or T cells enriched from blood (not recorded which). The receptors were gathered from a man in his forties or fifties who had recovered from COVID-19. CDR3s leave out the opening cysteine and the closing phenylalanine or tryptophan. The order of the fields is V gene, J gene, D gene, CDR3 protein. The D gene is left open where the match is weak.

TRBV6-1,TRBJ2-5,TRBD2,ASSHELAGETQY
TRBV2,TRBJ1-1,NA,ASGGDMNTEAF
TRBV3-1/TRBV3-2,TRBJ1-1,NA,ASSQAGHSTEAF
TRBV5-1,TRBJ2-5,TRBD1,ASSFIPGQQETQY
TRBV6-5,TRBJ1-1,NA,ASSRAGTEAF
TRBV7-6,TRBJ2-7,NA,ASSPEVYSYEQY
TRBV6-5,TRBJ1-1,NA,ASTSTVNTEAF
TRBV30,TRBJ1-4,NA,AWSGGDEKLF
TRBV6-5,TRBJ1-6,TRBD1,ASGRDRGISPLH
TRBV9,TRBJ2-5,TRBD2,ASSVGTSGQETQY
TRBV7-3,TRBJ2-2,NA,ASSQQDINTGELF
TRBV27,TRBJ2-1,TRBD2,ANQRLARNNEQF
TRBV18,TRBJ1-1,TRBD1,ASSLDRGNTEAF
TRBV21-1,TRBJ2-2,NA,ASSPASNTGELF
TRBV5-4,TRBJ2-1,TRBD2,ASSPGTSGGRNEQF
TRBV4-2,TRBJ2-3,NA,ASSQEGTSTDTQY
TRBV6-5,TRBJ1-4,NA,ASSPLSGEKLF
TRBV6-5,TRBJ1-2,NA,ASSYSNSGAYGYT
TRBV29-1,TRBJ1-3,NA,SVGSGSSSGNTIY
TRBV20-1,TRBJ2-4,NA,SAITDIQY
TRBV6-2/TRBV6-3,TRBJ2-2,NA,ASSYRLGQGLAGELF
TRBV9,TRBJ2-3,NA,ASSVVSASDTQY
TRBV19,TRBJ2-1,TRBD2,ASSMGLAGPLQF
TRBV18,TRBJ1-4,NA,ASSPPSSGEEKLF
TRBV24-1,TRBJ1-2,TRBD1,ATSDPPGTGPHYGYT
TRBV2,TRBJ2-2,TRBD1,ASRDDRGGAGELF
TRBV3-1/TRBV3-2,TRBJ2-2,TRBD1,ASSQKGATGELF
TRBV28,TRBJ1-3,TRBD1,ASSSPGLQGTYTIY
TRBV18,TRBJ1-5,NA,ASSPSTLGGQPQH
TRBV11-3,TRBJ2-2,NA,ASSPGGWDKDTGELF
TRBV7-2,TRBJ1-4,NA,ASSLTRPNEKLF
TRBV5-1,TRBJ2-7,NA,ASSHGILWRSYEQY
TRBV3-1/TRBV3-2,TRBJ2-1,TRBD2,ASSQRGTRRNEQF
TRBV7-8,TRBJ1-6,NA,ASSPSVNSPLH
TRBV4-2,TRBJ1-6,NA,ASSQTRLTRNSPLH
TRBV28,TRBJ2-7,TRBD2,ASSGPGTSGSTYEQY
TRBV15,TRBJ2-7,NA,ATSSGTYEQY
TRBV9,TRBJ2-7,NA,ASSPWRSPYEQY
TRBV7-8,TRBJ1-2,TRBD1,ASGTDRGIGYGYT
TRBV27,TRBJ2-1,TRBD1,ASSFGQGGEQF
TRBV19,TRBJ1-5,NA,ASSSGPGDQPQH
TRBV7-6,TRBJ1-3,NA,ASSLVAYSGNTIY
TRBV11-2,TRBJ1-2,TRBD1,ASSFDRGRRGYT
TRBV4-2,TRBJ2-5,TRBD1,ASSQPRQGVRETQY
TRBV30,TRBJ1-5,NA,AWNTGLGNQPQH
TRBV19,TRBJ2-1,TRBD2,ASSLAGGPYNEQF
TRBV5-1,TRBJ2-5,TRBD2,ASSLMSGGALETQY
TRBV12-3/TRBV12-4,TRBJ1-6,NA,ASSPTVNSPLH
TRBV2,TRBJ1-1,TRBD1,ASTAEQGAGAF
TRBV29-1,TRBJ1-1,NA,SDRVGLRTEAF
TRBV9,TRBJ1-6,TRBD1,ASSRGQGDSPLH
TRBV5-5,TRBJ2-2,NA,ASSHGELF
TRBV4-1,TRBJ1-5,NA,ASSQFTGREVQPQH
TRBV7-9,TRBJ2-7,TRBD1,ASSPGTGGPYEQY
TRBV5-1,TRBJ1-2,NA,ASRQDPNYGYT
TRBV4-1,TRBJ1-4,TRBD1,ASSRGQGGSLGEKLF
TRBV12-3/TRBV12-4,TRBJ1-6,NA,ASRRGYSPLH
TRBV4-1,TRBJ2-3,TRBD2,ASSPSGGGADTQY
TRBV9,TRBJ1-5,TRBD1,ASSVQGGQPQH
TRBV5-6,TRBJ2-5,TRBD2,ASSLWGGQETQY